These 7 T cell receptor beta chains were all obtained from the same sample, sequenced in a study of cytomegalovirus exposure and HLA in healthy donors. PCR primers comprised 60 Vbeta and 13 Jbeta primers. Clones were sequenced by immunoSEQ multiplex PCR, and TCRdb holds only the in-frame ones, with some missing. There are more than 95,000 clones in the sample, with more than 0.9% held by the top ten. The sequencing input was PBMCs. These receptor sequences come from a young man in good health and CMV-seronegative.

The J gene is TRBJ2-7, the V gene TRBV11-2, with D uncertain. CDR1 and CDR2 (germline): SGHAT, FQNNGV. CDR3 length: 11 residues. V was shortened by 3 bases and J by 5 bases, with 5 bases between the two germline ends. The CDR3 DNA reads as TGTGCCAGCAGCTTGGCGGACGAGCAGTACTTC. This gives the protein CASSLADEQYF.

The chain links TRBV5-1 to TRBJ2-1; TRBD1 is a possible D gene (5 bases). Germline V gives CDR1 SGHRS, CDR2 YFSETQ. Trimming removed 0 bases from V and 0 bases from J, with 7 bases in between. This CDR3 contains 15 residues. In nucleotides, the CDR3 is TGCGCCAGCAGCTTGGGACAGAACTCCTACAATGAGCAGTTCTTC. Encoded protein: CASSLGQNSYNEQFF. Based on the CDR3 plus reference TRBV5-1 and TRBJ2-1, the full variable domain is KAGVTQTPRYLIKTRGQQVTLSCSPISGHRSVSWYQQTPGQGLQFLFEYFSETQRNKGNFPGRFSGRQFSNSRSEMNVSTLELGDSALYLCASSLGQNSYNEQFFGPGTRLTVL.

The chain links TRBV7-6 to TRBJ2-5, with 7 nucleotides matching TRBD2. Germline V lookup: CDR1 SGHVS, CDR2 FNYEAQ. Trimming took 5 bases from V and 7 from J; bases not matched to a gene: 7. The CDR3 is 13 residues long. In DNA form, the CDR3 reads TGTGCCAGCAGCCCTGGGGAGGGAGGGACCCAGTACTTC. This encodes CASSPGEGGTQYF.

This chain links TRBV7-9 with TRBJ1-6; 9 positions agree with TRBD1. The CDR3 length is 14 residues. After removal of 4 bases from V and 11 bases from J, the junction contained 6 bases not matched to a gene. CDR1 SEHNR and CDR2 FQNEAQ come from the germline V gene (reference sequence). The CDR3 DNA sequence: TGTGCCAGCAGCTATGGACAGGGGTTCGCACCCCTCCACTTT. Translation: CASSYGQGFAPLHF.

The chain recombines TRBV11-3 with TRBJ2-2, with a tentative D call TRBD2 (5 bases). Germline V gene sequence: CDR1 SGHNT, CDR2 YENEEA. The V gene lost 4 bases and the J gene lost 5 bases, with 11 bases spanning the gap. The CDR3 totals 14 residues. The DNA of the CDR3 is TGTGCCAGCAGCTCCGAGAGGGTGACCGGGGAGCTGTTTTTT. This encodes CASSSERVTGELFF.

The V call is TRBV7-2, the J call TRBJ2-7, with D possibly TRBD1 on 8 matching bases. CDR1 and CDR2 from the germline V gene are SGHTA and FQGNSA. V was trimmed by 5 bases and J by 0 bases, leaving 17 bases between them. This CDR3 has 16 residues. The CDR3 is CASSTTGGGLSYEQYF. The CDR3 DNA reads as TGTGCCAGCAGCACTACAGGGGGGGGGCTCTCCTACGAGCAGTACTTC.

This rearrangement joins TRBV9 to TRBJ2-2, with a possible D match to TRBD2 (7 bases). Germline CDR1 and CDR2: SGDLS and YYNGEE. The CDR3 runs to 18 residues. The V end lost 3 bases, the J end lost 3 bases, and 21 bases lay between the germline ends. The CDR3 sequence is CASSEGGGGAGDTGELFF. CDR3 DNA: TGTGCCAGCAGCGAGGGGGGAGGAGGGGCGGGAGACACCGGGGAGCTGTTTTTT.